The rows below give T cell receptor beta chains drawn from one sample of a study of blood T cell repertoires in COVID-19. The protocol was immunoSEQ multiplex PCR, while the TCRdb copy is restricted to in-frame clones and leaves out a portion. The table shows about 300,000 clones, with 86% occurring only once. The sequenced sample consisted of PBMCs or T cells enriched from blood (not recorded which). The source is a woman between 18 and 29 years old who had recovered from COVID-19. CDR3s include the opening cysteine and the closing phenylalanine or tryptophan. Fields, in order: V gene, J gene, CDR3 length, clone size, D gene, CDR3 DNA, CDR3 protein. The D gene is left open where the match is weak. Not all rows give a size; the values are once, few, many and, for expanded clones, a class.

TRBV6-1,TRBJ1-5,14,NA,NA,TGTGCCAGCAGTGAATGGACAGGCAATCAGCCCCAGCATTTT,CASSEWTGNQPQHF
TRBV15,TRBJ2-3,16,NA,TRBD2,TGTGCCACCAGCAGAGAGTTAACTAGCGGGAGGGATACGCAGTATTTT,CATSRELTSGRDTQYF
TRBV3-1/TRBV3-2,TRBJ1-1,15,NA,NA,TGTGCCAGCAGCTTTACCCAGGGAAGGGGGACTGAAGCTTTCTTT,CASSFTQGRGTEAFF
TRBV10-2,TRBJ2-7,13,NA,TRBD2,TGCGCCAGCATGGAGCGGGAGGCTTCCGAGCAGTACTTC,CASMEREASEQYF
TRBV5-1,TRBJ1-4,14,NA,NA,TGCGCCAGCAGCTTGTTATCCGGGGATGAAAAACTGTTTTTT,CASSLLSGDEKLFF
TRBV7-2,TRBJ2-5,14,NA,TRBD1,TGTGCCAGCAGCTTGGGGGGACAGGGCGAGACCCAGTACTTC,CASSLGGQGETQYF
TRBV3-1/TRBV3-2,TRBJ1-2,14,NA,NA,TGTGCCAGCGGTGGGGCAGCAACTAACTATGGCTACACCTTC,CASGGAATNYGYTF
TRBV3-1/TRBV3-2,TRBJ1-6,13,NA,NA,TGTGCCAGCAGCCAAGATCTTGGCTCACCCCTCCACTTT,CASSQDLGSPLHF
TRBV11-2,TRBJ2-1,17,NA,TRBD2,TGTGCCAGCAGCTTAGCCCCCGGGACTAGCGGAAACAATGAGCAGTTCTTC,CASSLAPGTSGNNEQFF
TRBV19,TRBJ1-1,13,once,NA,TGTGCCAGTAGTATGGACAGTTACACTGAAGCTTTCTTT,CASSMDSYTEAFF